A selection of T cell receptor beta chains follows, all from one sample in a study of blood T cell repertoires in COVID-19. Produced via immunoSEQ multiplex PCR; TCRdb's table is partial and in-frame only. The sample has roughly 220,000 clones; more than 70% are singletons. Sequencing input: PBMCs or T cells enriched from blood (not recorded which). The origin of the receptors is a man younger than 45 with acute COVID-19. The conserved cysteine and the conserved F or W are not part of the CDR3 here.

ASSGGFSGNTIY	TRBV28	TRBJ1-3
ASSLGQGSANIQY	TRBV5-1	TRBJ2-4
ASSLDREARSPLH	TRBV7-6	TRBJ1-6
ASRRGTGDETQY	TRBV6-5	TRBJ2-5
SGGGQSEAF	TRBV29-1	TRBJ1-1
AAYRYGDYGYT	TRBV6-4	TRBJ1-2
ASRFNSNQPQH	TRBV27	TRBJ1-5
ASSQEIGPTDTQY	TRBV4-1	TRBJ2-3
ASTSLGGPQH	TRBV19	TRBJ1-5
ASTTRRTPGNQPQH	TRBV19	TRBJ1-5
ASSLSRGRDEQY	TRBV7-9	TRBJ2-7